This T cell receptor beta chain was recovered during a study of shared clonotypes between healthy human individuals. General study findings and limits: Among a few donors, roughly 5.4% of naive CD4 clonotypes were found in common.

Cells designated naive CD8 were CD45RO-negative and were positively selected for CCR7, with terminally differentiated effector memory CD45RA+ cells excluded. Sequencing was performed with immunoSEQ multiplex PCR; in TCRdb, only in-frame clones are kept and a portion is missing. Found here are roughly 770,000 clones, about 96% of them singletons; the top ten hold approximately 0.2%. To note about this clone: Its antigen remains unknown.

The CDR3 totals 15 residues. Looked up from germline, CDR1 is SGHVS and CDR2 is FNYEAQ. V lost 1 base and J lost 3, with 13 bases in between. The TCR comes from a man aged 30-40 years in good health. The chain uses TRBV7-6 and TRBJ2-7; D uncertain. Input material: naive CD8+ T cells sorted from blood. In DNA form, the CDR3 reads TGTGCCAGCAGCTTAGACCGAGGCGGCTACTACGAGCAGTACTTC. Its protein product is CASSLDRGGYYEQYF.